This entry features one T cell receptor (beta chain) sequence. Its antigen is undetermined. V lost 7 bases and J lost 2, with 15 bases in between. Germline CDR1 and CDR2: SGHAT and FQNNGV. The length of the CDR3 is 14 residues. From the RT-PCR reads, TCRdb called clonotypes with MiXCR, one entry per CDR3 protein. The sample lists under 950,000 distinct CDR3 sequences; around 20% were seen once. The sample comes from a study of response to subunit inactivated influenza vaccine. Study outcomes and limitations: Each seasonal influenza vaccination, the authors suggested, recruits few new T cells.

The input for sequencing was PBMCs from blood, taken 4 to 6 days after vaccination. The clonotype originates from a man aged 50 to 59 who received an inactivated influenza vaccine. J is TRBJ2-7 and V is TRBV11-2, with TRBD2 as a possible D gene (6 bases). CDR3 sequence (DNA): TGTGCCAGCATCAATGTGGGGGGTACCTACGAGCAGTACTTC. It specifies CASINVGGTYEQYF.